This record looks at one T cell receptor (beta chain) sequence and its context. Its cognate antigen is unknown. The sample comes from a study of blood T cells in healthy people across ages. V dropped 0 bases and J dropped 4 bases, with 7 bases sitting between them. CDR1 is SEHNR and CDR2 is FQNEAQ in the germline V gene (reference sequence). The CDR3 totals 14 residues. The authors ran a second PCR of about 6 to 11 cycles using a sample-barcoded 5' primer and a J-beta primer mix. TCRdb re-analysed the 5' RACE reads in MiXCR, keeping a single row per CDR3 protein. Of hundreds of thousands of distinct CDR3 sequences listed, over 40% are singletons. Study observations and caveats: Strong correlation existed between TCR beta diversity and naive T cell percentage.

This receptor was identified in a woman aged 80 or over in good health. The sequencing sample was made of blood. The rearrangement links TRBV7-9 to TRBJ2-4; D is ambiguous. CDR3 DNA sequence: TGTGCCAGCAGCTTAGCGGGAAAAAAAAACATTCAGTACTTC. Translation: CASSLAGKKNIQYF.